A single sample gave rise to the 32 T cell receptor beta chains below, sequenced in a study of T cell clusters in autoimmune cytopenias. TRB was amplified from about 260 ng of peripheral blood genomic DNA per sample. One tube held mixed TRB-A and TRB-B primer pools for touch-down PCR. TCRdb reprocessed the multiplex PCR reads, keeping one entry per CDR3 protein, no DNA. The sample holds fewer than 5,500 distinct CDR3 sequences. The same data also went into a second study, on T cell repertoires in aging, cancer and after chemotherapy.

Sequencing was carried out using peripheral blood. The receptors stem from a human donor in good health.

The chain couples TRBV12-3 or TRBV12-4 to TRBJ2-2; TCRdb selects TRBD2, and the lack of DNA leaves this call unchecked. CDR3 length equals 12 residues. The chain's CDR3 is CASSPDLRELFF.

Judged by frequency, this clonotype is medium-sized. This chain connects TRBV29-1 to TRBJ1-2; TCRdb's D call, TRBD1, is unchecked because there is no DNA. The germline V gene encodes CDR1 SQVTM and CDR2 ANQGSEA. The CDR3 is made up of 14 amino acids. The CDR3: CSVEGGGGPYGYTF.

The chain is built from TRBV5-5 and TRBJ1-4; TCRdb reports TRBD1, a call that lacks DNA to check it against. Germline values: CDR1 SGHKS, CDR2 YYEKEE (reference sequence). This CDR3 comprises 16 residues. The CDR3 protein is CASSLLPGQINEKLFF.

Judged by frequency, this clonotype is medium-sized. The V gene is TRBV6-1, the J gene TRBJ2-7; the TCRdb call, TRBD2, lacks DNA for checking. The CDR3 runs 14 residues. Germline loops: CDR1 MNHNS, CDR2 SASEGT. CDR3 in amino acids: CASRGTSGVYEQYF.

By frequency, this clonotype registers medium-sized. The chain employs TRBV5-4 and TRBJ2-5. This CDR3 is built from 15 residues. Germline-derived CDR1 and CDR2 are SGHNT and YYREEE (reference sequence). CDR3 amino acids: CASSLEAKYQETQYF.

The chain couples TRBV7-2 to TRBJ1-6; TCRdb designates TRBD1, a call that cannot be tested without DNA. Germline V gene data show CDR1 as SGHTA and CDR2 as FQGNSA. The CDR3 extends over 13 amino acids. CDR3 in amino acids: CASSTEGGRALHF.

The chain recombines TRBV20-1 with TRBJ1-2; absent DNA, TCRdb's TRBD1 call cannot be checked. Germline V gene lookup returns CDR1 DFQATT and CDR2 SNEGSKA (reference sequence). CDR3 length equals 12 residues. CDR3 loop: CSARRQGLGYTF.

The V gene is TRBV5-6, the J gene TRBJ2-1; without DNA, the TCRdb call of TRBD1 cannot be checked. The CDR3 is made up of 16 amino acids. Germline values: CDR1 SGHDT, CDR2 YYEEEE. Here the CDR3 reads CASSLKTGGSYNEQFF.

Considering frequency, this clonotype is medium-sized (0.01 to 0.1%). CDR3 sequence reads: CASSYLRGSYEQYF. The chain recombines TRBV6-5 with TRBJ2-7. CDR3 length: 14 amino acids. The V gene's germline CDR1 is MNHEY and CDR2 SVGAGI.

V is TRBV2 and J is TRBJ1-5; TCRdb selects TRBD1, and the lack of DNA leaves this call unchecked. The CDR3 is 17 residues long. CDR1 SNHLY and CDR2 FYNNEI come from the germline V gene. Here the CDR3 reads CASSVTSGPGGNQPQHF.

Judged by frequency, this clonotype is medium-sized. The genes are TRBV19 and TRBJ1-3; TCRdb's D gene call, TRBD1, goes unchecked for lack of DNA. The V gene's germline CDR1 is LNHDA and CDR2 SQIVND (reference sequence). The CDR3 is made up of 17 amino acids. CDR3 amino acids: CASVRQGMLGSGNTIYF.

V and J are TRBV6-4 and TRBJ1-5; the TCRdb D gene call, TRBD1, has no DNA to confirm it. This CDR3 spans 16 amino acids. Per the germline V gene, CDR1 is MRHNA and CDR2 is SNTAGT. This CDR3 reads CASGDRTAYSNQPQHF.

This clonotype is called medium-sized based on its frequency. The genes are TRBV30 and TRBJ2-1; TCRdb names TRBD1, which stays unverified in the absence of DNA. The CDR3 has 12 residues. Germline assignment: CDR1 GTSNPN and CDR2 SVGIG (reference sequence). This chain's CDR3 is CAWSPADNEQFF.

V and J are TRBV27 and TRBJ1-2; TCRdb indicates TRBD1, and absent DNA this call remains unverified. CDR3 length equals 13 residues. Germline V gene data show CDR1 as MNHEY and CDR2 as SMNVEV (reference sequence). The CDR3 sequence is CASSPTGAYGYTF.

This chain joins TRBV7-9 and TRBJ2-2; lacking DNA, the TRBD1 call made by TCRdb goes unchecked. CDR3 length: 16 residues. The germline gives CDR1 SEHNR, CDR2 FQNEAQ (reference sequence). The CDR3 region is CASSFPRDRPTGELFF. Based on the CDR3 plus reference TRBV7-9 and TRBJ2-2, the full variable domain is DTGVSQNPRHKITKRGQNVTFRCDPISEHNRLYWYRQTLGQGPEFLTYFQNEAQLEKSRLLSDRFSAERPKGSFSTLEIQRTEQGDSAMYLCASSFPRDRPTGELFFGEGSRLTVL.

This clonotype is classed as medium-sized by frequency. CDR3 region: CATSDSRTGGPDTQYF. The gene calls are TRBV24-1 and TRBJ2-3; there is no DNA to check the TCRdb D call of TRBD1. CDR3 length: 16 residues. CDR1 is KGHDR, CDR2 SFDVKD, per germline.

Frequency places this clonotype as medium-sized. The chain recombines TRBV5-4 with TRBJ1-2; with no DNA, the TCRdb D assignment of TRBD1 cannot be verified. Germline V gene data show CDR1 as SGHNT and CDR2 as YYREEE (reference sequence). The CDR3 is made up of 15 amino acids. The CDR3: CASTTLGDRSNGYTF.

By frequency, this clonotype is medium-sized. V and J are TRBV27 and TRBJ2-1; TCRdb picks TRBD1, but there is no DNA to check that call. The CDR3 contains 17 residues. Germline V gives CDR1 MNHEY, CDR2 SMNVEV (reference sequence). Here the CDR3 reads CASSKWDRGQGSNEQFF.

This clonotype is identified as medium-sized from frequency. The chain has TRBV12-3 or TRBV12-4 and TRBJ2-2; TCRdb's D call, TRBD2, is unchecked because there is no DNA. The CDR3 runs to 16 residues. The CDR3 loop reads CASSYTLAGGPGELFF.

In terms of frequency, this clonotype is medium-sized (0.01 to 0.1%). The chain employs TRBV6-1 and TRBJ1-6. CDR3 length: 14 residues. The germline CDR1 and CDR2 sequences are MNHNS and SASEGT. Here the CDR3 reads CASSEAGGNSPLHF.

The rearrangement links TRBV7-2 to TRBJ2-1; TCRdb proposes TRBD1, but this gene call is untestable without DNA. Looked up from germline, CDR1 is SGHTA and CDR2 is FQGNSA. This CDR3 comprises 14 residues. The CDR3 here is CASSLGPGGYEQFF.

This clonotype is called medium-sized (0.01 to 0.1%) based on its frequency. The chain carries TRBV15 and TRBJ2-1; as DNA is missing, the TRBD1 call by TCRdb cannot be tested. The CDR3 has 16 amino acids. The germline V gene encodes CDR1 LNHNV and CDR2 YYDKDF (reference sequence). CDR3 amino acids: CATSRGLHSTGNEQFF. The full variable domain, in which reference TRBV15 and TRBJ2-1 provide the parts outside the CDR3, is DAMVIQNPRYQVTQFGKPVTLSCSQTLNHNVMYWYQQKSSQAPKLLFHYYDKDFNNEADTPDNFQSRRPNTSFCFLDIRSPGLGDTAMYLCATSRGLHSTGNEQFFGPGTRLTVL.

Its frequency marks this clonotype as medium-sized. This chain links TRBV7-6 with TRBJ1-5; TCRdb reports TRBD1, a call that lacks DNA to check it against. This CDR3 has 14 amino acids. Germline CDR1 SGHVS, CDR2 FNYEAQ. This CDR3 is CASSLFRGNQPQHF.

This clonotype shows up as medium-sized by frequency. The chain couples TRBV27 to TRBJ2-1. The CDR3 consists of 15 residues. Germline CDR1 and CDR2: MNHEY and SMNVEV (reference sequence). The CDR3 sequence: CASSFNPGEYNEQFF.

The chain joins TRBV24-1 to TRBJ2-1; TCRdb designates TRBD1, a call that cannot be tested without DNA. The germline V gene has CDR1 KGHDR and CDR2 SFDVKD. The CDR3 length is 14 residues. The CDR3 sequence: CATSETGTLNEQFF.

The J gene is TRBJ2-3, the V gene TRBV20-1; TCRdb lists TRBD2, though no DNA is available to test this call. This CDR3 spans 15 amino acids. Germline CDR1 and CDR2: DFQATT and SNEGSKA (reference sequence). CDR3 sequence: CSATGGRQRTDTQYF.

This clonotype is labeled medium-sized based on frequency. The CDR3 loop is CASSSLAVNEQFF. The chain carries TRBV12-3 or TRBV12-4 and TRBJ2-1; the D call of TRBD2 rests on TCRdb alone, since no DNA is present to check it. CDR3 length equals 13 residues.

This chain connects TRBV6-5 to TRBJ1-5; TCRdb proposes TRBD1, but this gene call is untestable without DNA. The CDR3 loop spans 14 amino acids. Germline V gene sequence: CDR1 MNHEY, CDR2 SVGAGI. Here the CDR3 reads CASNSGASNQPQHF.

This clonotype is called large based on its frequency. The CDR3 is CSVRSTGNGYTF. V is TRBV29-1 and J is TRBJ1-2; TCRdb's assignment of TRBD1 cannot be checked, as there is no DNA. In germline, CDR1 is SQVTM, CDR2 ANQGSEA. The CDR3 sequence is 12 residues long.

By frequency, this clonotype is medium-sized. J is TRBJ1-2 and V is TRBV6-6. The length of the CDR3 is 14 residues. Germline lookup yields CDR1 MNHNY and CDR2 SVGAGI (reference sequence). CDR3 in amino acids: CASSYSSGGGGYTF.

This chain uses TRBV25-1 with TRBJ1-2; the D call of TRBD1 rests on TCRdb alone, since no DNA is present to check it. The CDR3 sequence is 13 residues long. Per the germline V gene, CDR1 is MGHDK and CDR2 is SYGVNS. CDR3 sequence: CASSEVRGGGYTF.

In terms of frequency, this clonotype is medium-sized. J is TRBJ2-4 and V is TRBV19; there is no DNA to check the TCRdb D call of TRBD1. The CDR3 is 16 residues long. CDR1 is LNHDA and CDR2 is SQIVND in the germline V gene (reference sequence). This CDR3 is CASSMNRDPPENIQYF.